These 2 T cell receptor beta chains share one sample of origin, sequenced in a study of blood T cell repertoires in COVID-19 (dated by TCRdb to the early 2020s). Receptor amplification or capture employed the immunoSEQ multiplex PCR assay. In its TCRdb copy, this immuneACCESS table keeps in-frame sequences only and misses some clones. Where compared with another copy, unresolved V genes explain less than half of these, and the others have no known cause. For this sample there are about 150,000 clones; more than 75% appear just once. The ten biggest clones cover 7% to 10% of the sample. Sequencing was done on a sample of peripheral blood. These receptors all come from a woman aged 55-75 years with COVID-19, enrolled during active disease.

There are a few counts of this clone. This chain links TRBV6-2 or TRBV6-3 with TRBJ1-1, with D perhaps matching TRBD1 (6 bases). Per germline, CDR1 MNHEY and CDR2 SVGEGT. Deletions cut 2 bases from V and 6 bases from J, with 28 bases between. The CDR3 is 19 residues long. CDR3 bases: TGTGCCAGCAGTTACGGGGGCTTTTCGATTCAGGGTTTTCTGCCTGAAGCTTTCTTT. Translation gives CASSYGGFSIQGFLPEAFF.

The rearrangement uses TRBV7-9 and TRBJ1-2; 11 nucleotides align to TRBD1. This CDR3 spans 15 amino acids. J gave up 7 bases and V 1 base, and 5 bases lay outside the gene matches. CDR1 is SEHNR, CDR2 FQNEAQ, per germline (reference sequence). CDR3 loop: CASSLVTDRGLGYTF. The CDR3 DNA reads as TGTGCCAGCAGCTTAGTGACGGACAGGGGGCTTGGCTACACCTTC.